These T cell receptor beta chains were read from a single sample in a study of T-cell reconstitution after alpha-beta-depleted transplantation in children. TCRdb itself ran the PCR reads through MiXCR, one entry per CDR3 protein. The sample lists about 900,000 distinct CDR3 sequences, 25% to 35% seen once, with under 30% in the top ten. Specimen: PBMCs, mostly from graft donor cells, collected 360 days after TCRalphabeta/CD19-depleted stem cell transplant. These receptors all stem from a boy in the first two years of life who had a stem cell transplant for SCID, so the T cells may come from the graft donor. CDR3s include the opening cysteine and the closing phenylalanine or tryptophan. D genes are given only for firm matches. Clone size is stated in some rows and not others, as once, few, many or a class when expanded.

size: NA; D: NA; V: TRBV3-1; J: TRBJ2-7; DNA: TGTGCCAGCAGCCGAGTAGGACACCTTGACCCCTACGAGCAGTACTTC; CDR3: CASSRVGHLDPYEQYF
size: NA; D: NA; V: TRBV7-9; J: TRBJ2-7; DNA: TGTGCCAGCAGCTTAGTCTCCAAAGGGGCGGGGGAGCAGTACTTC; CDR3: CASSLVSKGAGEQYF
size: few; D: TRBD2; V: TRBV27; J: TRBJ2-2; DNA: TGTGCCAGCAGTCGTTCTCCTAAAGGCGGGGGGGCGAACACCGGGGAGCTGTTTTTT; CDR3: CASSRSPKGGGANTGELFF
size: many; D: NA; V: TRBV3-1; J: TRBJ2-5; DNA: TGTGCCAGCAGCCAAGATCCCAGGGGCCGGGAGACCCAGTACTTC; CDR3: CASSQDPRGRETQYF
size: many; D: TRBD2; V: TRBV4-1; J: TRBJ2-1; DNA: TGCGCCAGCAGCCAGGGGGGACTAGCCAATGAGCAGTTCTTC; CDR3: CASSQGGLANEQFF
size: few; D: TRBD2; V: TRBV12-3/TRBV12-4; J: TRBJ2-1; DNA: TGTGCCAGCAGTTTACCCGGACTAGCATGGCCGCATGAGCAGTTCTTC; CDR3: CASSLPGLAWPHEQFF
size: few; D: TRBD2; V: TRBV11-2; J: TRBJ2-1; DNA: TGTGCCAGCAGCTTAGAAGGTCTAGCGGGGGAGAATCGGTTCTTC; CDR3: CASSLEGLAGENRFF
size: few; D: NA; V: TRBV20-1; J: TRBJ2-1; DNA: TGCAGTGCTAGACATGGGGCAGCGGGCCCCTACAATGAGCAGTTCTTC; CDR3: CSARHGAAGPYNEQFF
size: few; D: TRBD1; V: TRBV6-1; J: TRBJ2-2; DNA: TGTGCCAGCAGTCCGGGACAGGTCGTCCCCGGGGAGCTGTTTTTT; CDR3: CASSPGQVVPGELFF
size: few; D: TRBD1; V: TRBV12-3/TRBV12-4; J: TRBJ2-2; DNA: TGTGCCAGCAGTCCGGACCGGGACAGGGGGCTGTTCGCGAACACCGGGGAGCTGTTTTTT; CDR3: CASSPDRDRGLFANTGELFF
size: few; D: NA; V: TRBV18; J: TRBJ2-7; DNA: TGTGCCAGCTCACCGCTCGAGGGGGTCCGCTACGAGCAGTACTTC; CDR3: CASSPLEGVRYEQYF
size: NA; D: NA; V: TRBV12-3/TRBV12-4; J: TRBJ2-7; DNA: TGTGCCAGCAGTCGACCCGGGACGGCTGAGCAGTACTTC; CDR3: CASSRPGTAEQYF
size: NA; D: NA; V: TRBV9; J: TRBJ2-7; DNA: TGTGCCAGCAGCCCGAGAGGCACAGGTGCAGGCAACGAGCAGTACTTC; CDR3: CASSPRGTGAGNEQYF
size: NA; D: NA; V: TRBV7-9; J: TRBJ1-5; DNA: TGTGCCAGCAGTCTTATAGGTAGCAATCAGCCCCAGCATTTT; CDR3: CASSLIGSNQPQHF
size: few; D: NA; V: TRBV2; J: TRBJ2-3; DNA: TGTGCCAGCGGAGGGATTAACCTCAGCACAGATACGCAGTATTTT; CDR3: CASGGINLSTDTQYF
size: NA; D: NA; V: TRBV5-1; J: TRBJ2-5; DNA: TGCGCCAGCAGCTCGGAAGTAGGAGAGACCCAGTACTTC; CDR3: CASSSEVGETQYF
size: NA; D: TRBD1; V: TRBV5-1; J: TRBJ2-3; DNA: TGCGCCAGCAGCTTGGCCAAGACAGGGCGCGGAGATACGCAGTATTTT; CDR3: CASSLAKTGRGDTQYF
size: NA; D: TRBD1; V: TRBV29-1; J: TRBJ1-4; DNA: TGCAGCGTTGACAGGCAGGGGGGTGAAAAACTGTTTTTT; CDR3: CSVDRQGGEKLFF
size: few; D: TRBD1; V: TRBV4-1; J: TRBJ2-4; DNA: TGCGCCAGCAGCCAAGGGTTGAGACAGGGAAACATTCAGTACTTC; CDR3: CASSQGLRQGNIQYF
size: NA; D: TRBD2; V: TRBV28; J: TRBJ2-5; DNA: TGTGCCAGCAGACCCCGACTAGCGGGGGGGATTAAGACCCAGTACTTC; CDR3: CASRPRLAGGIKTQYF
size: NA; D: NA; V: TRBV5-1; J: TRBJ2-1; DNA: TGCGCCAGCAGCACCTCCCCTCTAGCAAATGAGCAGTTCTTC; CDR3: CASSTSPLANEQFF
size: few; D: NA; V: TRBV11-2; J: TRBJ2-3; DNA: TGTGCCAGCAGCTTATTAGGTTCGGGCGCGGGGTTTAGCACAGATACGCAGTATTTT; CDR3: CASSLLGSGAGFSTDTQYF
size: NA; D: TRBD2; V: TRBV25-1; J: TRBJ2-5; DNA: TGTGCCAGCAGTGAGGTGGGAGGGAAGCAAGAGACCCAGTACTTC; CDR3: CASSEVGGKQETQYF
size: many; D: NA; V: TRBV6-5; J: TRBJ1-2; DNA: TGTGCCAGCAGTTACTTGGCCGACCCTGGCCTCTATGGCTACACCTTC; CDR3: CASSYLADPGLYGYTF
size: few; D: NA; V: TRBV20-1; J: TRBJ1-4; DNA: TGCAGTGCTAGAGTTCGGTGGCGAGCCCGAGCTAATGAAAAACTGTTTTTT; CDR3: CSARVRWRARANEKLFF
size: few; D: NA; V: TRBV10-3; J: TRBJ2-7; DNA: TGTGCCATCAGCGAAGGCCTCGACCCTTACTCCTACGAGCAGTACTTC; CDR3: CAISEGLDPYSYEQYF
size: few; D: NA; V: TRBV9; J: TRBJ2-7; DNA: TGTGCCAGCAGCGCGGACATTTCCTCCTACGAGCAGTACTTC; CDR3: CASSADISSYEQYF
size: NA; D: TRBD1; V: TRBV12-3/TRBV12-4; J: TRBJ1-6; DNA: TGTGCCAGCAGTCCGCCGAGTAGGACAGGGGATTCACCCCTCCACTTT; CDR3: CASSPPSRTGDSPLHF